Sequencing of this TCR beta chain was carried out in a study of T cell repertoires in cytomegalovirus infection. Overall study results and limits: HLA-C-restricted CMV-specific TCR beta clonotypes were dominant in the ex vivo response.

This clonotype was seen a few times. What it recognizes is unknown. There are 14 residues in the CDR3. The V end was cut by 1 base, the J end by 4 bases, with 9 bases between. Germline V gene data show CDR1 as SGHNT and CDR2 as YYREEE (reference sequence). TCRdb re-called the reads with MiXCR, one entry per CDR3 protein. The sample shows around 570,000 distinct CDR3 sequences, about 39% of them seen only once. This sample comprised cultured PBMCs, obtained from culture after CMV antigen stimulation. This clonotype was obtained from a human donor in good health (CMV status not recorded). Some clones in this sample may be carry-over from other donors' samples. The V call is TRBV5-4, the J call TRBJ2-1; D call uncertain. The CDR3 region has the DNA TGTGCCAGCAGCTTGTCATGGAAATACAATGAGCAGTTCTTC. This codes for CASSLSWKYNEQFF.